The present T cell receptor beta chain was sequenced within a study of memory CD4+ T cells and cytomegalovirus serostatus. Single viable CD3+CD4+CD8-CD45RO+ cells were sorted as the memory CD4+ T cells. Sequencing used immunoSEQ multiplex PCR; TCRdb keeps in-frame clones, though not all of them. The repertoire holds approximately 40,000 clones, with 76% as singletons. The sequenced sample consisted of memory CD4+ T cells from blood. This TCR derives from an adult in good health and CMV-seronegative.

For the CDR3, the DNA is TGTGCCAGCAGTGAAGCGGGACTGAGGGAGACCCAGTACTTC. Translating gives CASSEAGLRETQYF. The rearrangement links TRBV6-1 to TRBJ2-5, with a possible D match to TRBD2 (6 bases). Trimming pared 0 bases from V and 5 bases from J, leaving 10 bases between. Germline V lookup: CDR1 MNHNS, CDR2 SASEGT. The CDR3 consists of 14 residues.